These 8 T cell receptor beta chains share one sample of origin, sequenced in a study of blood T cell repertoires in COVID-19. Here immunoSEQ multiplex PCR was the method, and the copy in TCRdb shows in-frame clones only, minus some. The sample has 170,000 or so clones; roughly 90% are singletons. Sequencing used peripheral blood. These receptors were obtained from a middle-aged man with acute or convalescent COVID-19.

This rearrangement joins TRBV19 to TRBJ2-1; 12 nucleotides match TRBD2. CDR3 length equals 17 residues. Unmatched junction bases numbered 5, after V lost 5 bases and J lost 0 bases. Germline CDR1 and CDR2: LNHDA and SQIVND (reference sequence). CDR3 in amino acids: CASSVTSGGSSYNEQFF. CDR3 bases: TGTGCCAGTAGTGTCACTAGCGGGGGGAGCTCCTACAATGAGCAGTTCTTC.

The V gene is TRBV4-1, the J gene TRBJ2-3, with 15 positions matching TRBD2. CDR3 size: 21 residues. Germline assignment: CDR1 MGHRA and CDR2 YSYEKL. Unmatched junction bases numbered 16, after V lost 4 bases and J lost 2 bases. CDR3 region: CASSLPHLGLAGGLNTDTQYF. DNA for the CDR3: TGCGCCAGCAGCCTACCTCACCTGGGACTAGCGGGGGGACTTAACACAGATACGCAGTATTTT.

This rearrangement joins TRBV2 to TRBJ1-1; TRBD1 matches 9 bases. This CDR3 is 13 amino acids long. CDR1 and CDR2 (germline): SNHLY, FYNNEI. V was pared by 9 bases and J by 0 bases, with 2 bases of the junction left unmatched. CDR3 residues: CARRDRVNTEAFF. CDR3 DNA: TGTGCCAGGAGGGACAGGGTGAACACTGAAGCTTTCTTT.

This chain uses TRBV19 with TRBJ2-4; 13 nucleotides align to TRBD2. Germline V gives CDR1 LNHDA, CDR2 SQIVND (reference sequence). Trimming at V came to 8 bases and at J to 0 bases, leaving 16 bases not matched to a gene. This CDR3 is 20 amino acids long. The DNA for the CDR3 is TGTGCCAGTTCGGACAGGGTAGGGACTAGCGGGACTTTAGCCAAAAACATTCAGTACTTC. Amino acids: CASSDRVGTSGTLAKNIQYF.

The chain has TRBV11-3 and TRBJ1-1; no definite D call. V was pared by 5 bases and J by 4 bases, with 8 bases between. Germline values: CDR1 SGHNT, CDR2 YENEEA. This CDR3 has 12 amino acids. CDR3 sequence: CASSGEGTEAFF. The CDR3 DNA follows: TGTGCCAGCAGCGGAGAGGGCACTGAAGCTTTCTTT. The full variable domain, rest sourced from reference TRBV11-3 and TRBJ1-1, is EAGVVQSPRYKIIEKKQPVAFWCNPISGHNTLYWYLQNLGQGPELLIRYENEEAVDDSQLPKDRFSAERLKGVDSTLKIQPAELGDSAVYLCASSGEGTEAFFGQGTRLTVV.

The sample holds one count of this clone. The chain couples TRBV11-2 to TRBJ1-3, with 8 bases matching TRBD1. The CDR3 is 15 amino acids. Germline V gene lookup returns CDR1 SGHAT and CDR2 FQNNGV. The V and J ends lost 3 bases and 4 bases, in that order; junction bases with no gene match: 5. The CDR3 region is CASSLDRVEGNTIYF. CDR3 in DNA: TGTGCCAGCAGCTTGGACAGGGTGGAAGGAAACACCATATATTTT. Full variable domain (rest looked up from reference TRBV11-2 and TRBJ1-3): EAGVAQSPRYKIIEKRQSVAFWCNPISGHATLYWYQQILGQGPKLLIQFQNNGVVDDSQLPKDRFSAERLKGVDSTLKIQPAKLEDSAVYLCASSLDRVEGNTIYFGEGSWLTVV.

The chain links TRBV27 to TRBJ1-6; TRBD1 might be the D (5 bases). Trimming pared 4 bases from V and 9 bases from J, leaving 16 bases between. There are 15 residues in the CDR3. Germline V gene lookup returns CDR1 MNHEY and CDR2 SMNVEV (reference sequence). The CDR3, as DNA: TGTGCCAGCAGTTGGGCAGGGATCCTCGGTTCACCCCTCCACTTT. Translation gives CASSWAGILGSPLHF.

The V call is TRBV5-1, the J call TRBJ2-1; 7 bases match TRBD1. CDR1 is SGHRS and CDR2 is YFSETQ in the germline V gene. V was pared by 6 bases and J by 16 bases, with 13 bases of the junction left unmatched. This CDR3 has 12 residues. The CDR3 region is CASTGGTDSPFF. DNA for the CDR3: TGCGCCAGCACAGGGGGTACGGACAGCCCCTTCTTC.